One and the same sample provided the 5 T cell receptor beta chains below, sequenced in a study of T-cell reconstitution after alpha-beta-depleted transplantation in children. Unique molecular identifiers were built into the TCRbeta library. TCRdb reanalysed the PCR reads using MiXCR and keeps one entry per CDR3 protein. Here the sample spans a few hundred thousand distinct CDR3 sequences, approximately 20% being singletons. The sequences come from PBMCs from the stem cell graft donor, collected from the stem cell graft. The receptors come from a human donor who donated a stem cell graft to a child with acute lymphoblastic leukemia.

The chain's CDR3 is CAWKEEGAEAFF. The CDR3 nucleotides are TGTGCCTGGAAGGAAGAGGGGGCTGAAGCTTTCTTT. The rearrangement joins TRBV30 to TRBJ1-1; tentative D call: TRBD1 (6 bases). The germline V and J ends were trimmed by 4 bases and 6 bases, with 12 bases remaining between them. This CDR3 contains 12 residues. Germline V gives CDR1 GTSNPN, CDR2 SVGIG (reference sequence).

CDR3 loop: CASSQDHSGEWVSYNEQFF. The CDR3 bases are TGTGCCAGCAGCCAAGATCATTCGGGGGAGTGGGTCTCCTACAATGAGCAGTTCTTC. The chain carries TRBV3-1 and TRBJ2-1; the D gene is possibly TRBD2 (6 bases). Germline values: CDR1 LGHDT, CDR2 YNNKEL (reference sequence). The V end lost 0 bases, the J end lost 0 bases, and 18 bases lay between the germline ends. The CDR3 contains 19 residues.

This clonotype was counted only a few times. J is TRBJ2-4 and V is TRBV19; 8 bases map to TRBD2. CDR3 size: 21 residues. The germline V gene has CDR1 LNHDA and CDR2 SQIVND (reference sequence). V trimming: 3 bases; J trimming: 0 bases; junction bases outside the gene matches: 19. CDR3 in DNA: TGTGCCAGTAGTATCCGCGGAAAGGGGCGGGAGGAGAGACTAGCCAAAAACATTCAGTACTTC. This translates into CASSIRGKGREERLAKNIQYF.

The rearrangement joins TRBV20-1 to TRBJ2-7, with unresolved D. The V gene lost 3 bases and the J gene lost 0 bases, with 6 bases spanning the gap. CDR1 is DFQATT, CDR2 SNEGSKA, per germline (reference sequence). CDR3 length: 12 residues. CDR3 protein: CSARGISYEQYF. CDR3 sequence (DNA): TGCAGTGCTAGGGGGATCTCCTACGAGCAGTACTTC.

The rearrangement uses TRBV5-6 and TRBJ1-1; D call uncertain. CDR1 and CDR2 (germline): SGHDT, YYEEEE. The CDR3 sequence is 16 residues long. Trimming left V 4 bases short and J 2 bases short, with 18 bases between. CDR3 region: CASSPDGGVSNTEAFF. CDR3 sequence (DNA): TGTGCCAGCAGCCCGGACGGAGGAGTTTCAAACACTGAAGCTTTCTTT.